This T cell receptor (beta chain) comes out of a study of OX40 agonist ivuxolimab in advanced cancers. About the study: Prior checkpoint blockade (anti-PD-1, anti-PD-L1 or anti-CTLA-4) was permitted; about 40% had it.

Data came from immunoSEQ multiplex PCR; TCRdb stores just in-frame clones and leaves some out. The table shows 96,000 or so clones, with around 80% occurring only once. After removal of 4 bases from V and 2 bases from J, the junction contained 4 bases not matched to a gene. The CDR3 is 15 amino acids. From germline, CDR1 is LNHDA and CDR2 SQIVND (reference sequence). Sequencing was performed on CD4+ or CD8+ T cells sorted from blood, taken in a trial of the OX40 agonist ivuxolimab. The gene calls are TRBV19 and TRBJ2-7; 11 positions agree with TRBD2. The TCR originated in an adult with an advanced solid tumor such as melanoma, head and neck, liver or kidney cancer. The CDR3 DNA follows: TGTGCCAGTAGTACCTATAGCGGGGGGGCCTACGAGCAGTACTTC. Protein sequence: CASSTYSGGAYEQYF.